This paragraph covers one TCR beta chain sequence. This clone was found a few times. Its antigen is currently not known. Base qualities are not at hand, and no much larger clone is one base apart. The sample originates from a study of blood T cell repertoires in COVID-19 (dated by TCRdb to about 2020). Looking at the study overall: Samples from collaborators originated in the United States, Italy and Spain and spanned both the acute and convalescent phases of COVID-19. A freely available public database, intended as a resource for researchers studying the immune response to SARS-CoV-2, is where the repertoires were released. Where available, HLA class I and class II types were taken from metadata supplied by the sample provider and were not determined by assay-based typing. The prospective study material was composed of cDNA or gDNA derived from T cells, B-cell-depleted T cells, or PBMCs. Subjects who had been exposed to COVID-19, were actively infected with it, or had recovered from it provided the deeply sampled blood TCRbeta repertoires that made up the dataset. Samples came from the ongoing ImmuneRACE study (first 160 participants) plus 1,254 subjects from 6 global collaborators. Nearly every sample came with metadata listing a de-identified subject ID, COVID-19 status, age in years and sex. The full study reports these points: How much clinical and demographic metadata was included differed by source and by participant, and the metadata was provided uncurated.

TCRbeta CDR3 regions were amplified from genomic DNA by means of the immunoSEQ Assay, a bias-controlled multiplex PCR. From the authors' description of their analysis: Within the assay, amplification of reference gene primers was used to estimate how many nucleated cells each sample contained. To quantify the absolute abundance of each unique TCRbeta CDR3 rearrangement, sequence reads were collapsed and filtered. Productive Simpson clonality was computed per sample as the square root of Simpson's diversity index over productive rearrangements. TCRdb mirrors the immuneACCESS table, restricted to in-frame sequences. Some clones are absent from its copies; in checked studies, under half trace to an unresolved V gene, and the reason for the others is unknown. That table is the source of V, J and clone size, and D and trimming were worked out from the DNA. This sample comprises roughly 15,000 clones, roughly four fifths of them detected only once. 21% of the sample lies in the top ten.

The CDR3 sequence holds 16 residues, the cysteine and phenylalanine included. The only DNA kept is the CDR3, 48 bases in frame from the first base. Here V drops 3 bases and J drops 6 bases, and the junction holds 9 bases not matched to any gene. Per the germline V gene, SGDLS is the CDR1 and YYNGEE is the CDR2. The collaborating institutions used their own protocols to collect whole blood in K2EDTA tubes. For TCRbeta analysis, collaborators shipped samples in one of three forms: frozen whole blood, isolated PBMCs, or DNA extracted from either of those sample types. Material: peripheral blood. The clonotype was recovered from a man aged 80 or over with active COVID-19. This chain is built from TRBV9 and TRBJ2-1; 10 bases in the junction line up with TRBD2. The nucleotides read TGTGCCAGCAGCGGAGGGTTACTAGCGGGAAGCAATGAGCAGTTCTTC. The translation is CASSGGLLAGSNEQFF.